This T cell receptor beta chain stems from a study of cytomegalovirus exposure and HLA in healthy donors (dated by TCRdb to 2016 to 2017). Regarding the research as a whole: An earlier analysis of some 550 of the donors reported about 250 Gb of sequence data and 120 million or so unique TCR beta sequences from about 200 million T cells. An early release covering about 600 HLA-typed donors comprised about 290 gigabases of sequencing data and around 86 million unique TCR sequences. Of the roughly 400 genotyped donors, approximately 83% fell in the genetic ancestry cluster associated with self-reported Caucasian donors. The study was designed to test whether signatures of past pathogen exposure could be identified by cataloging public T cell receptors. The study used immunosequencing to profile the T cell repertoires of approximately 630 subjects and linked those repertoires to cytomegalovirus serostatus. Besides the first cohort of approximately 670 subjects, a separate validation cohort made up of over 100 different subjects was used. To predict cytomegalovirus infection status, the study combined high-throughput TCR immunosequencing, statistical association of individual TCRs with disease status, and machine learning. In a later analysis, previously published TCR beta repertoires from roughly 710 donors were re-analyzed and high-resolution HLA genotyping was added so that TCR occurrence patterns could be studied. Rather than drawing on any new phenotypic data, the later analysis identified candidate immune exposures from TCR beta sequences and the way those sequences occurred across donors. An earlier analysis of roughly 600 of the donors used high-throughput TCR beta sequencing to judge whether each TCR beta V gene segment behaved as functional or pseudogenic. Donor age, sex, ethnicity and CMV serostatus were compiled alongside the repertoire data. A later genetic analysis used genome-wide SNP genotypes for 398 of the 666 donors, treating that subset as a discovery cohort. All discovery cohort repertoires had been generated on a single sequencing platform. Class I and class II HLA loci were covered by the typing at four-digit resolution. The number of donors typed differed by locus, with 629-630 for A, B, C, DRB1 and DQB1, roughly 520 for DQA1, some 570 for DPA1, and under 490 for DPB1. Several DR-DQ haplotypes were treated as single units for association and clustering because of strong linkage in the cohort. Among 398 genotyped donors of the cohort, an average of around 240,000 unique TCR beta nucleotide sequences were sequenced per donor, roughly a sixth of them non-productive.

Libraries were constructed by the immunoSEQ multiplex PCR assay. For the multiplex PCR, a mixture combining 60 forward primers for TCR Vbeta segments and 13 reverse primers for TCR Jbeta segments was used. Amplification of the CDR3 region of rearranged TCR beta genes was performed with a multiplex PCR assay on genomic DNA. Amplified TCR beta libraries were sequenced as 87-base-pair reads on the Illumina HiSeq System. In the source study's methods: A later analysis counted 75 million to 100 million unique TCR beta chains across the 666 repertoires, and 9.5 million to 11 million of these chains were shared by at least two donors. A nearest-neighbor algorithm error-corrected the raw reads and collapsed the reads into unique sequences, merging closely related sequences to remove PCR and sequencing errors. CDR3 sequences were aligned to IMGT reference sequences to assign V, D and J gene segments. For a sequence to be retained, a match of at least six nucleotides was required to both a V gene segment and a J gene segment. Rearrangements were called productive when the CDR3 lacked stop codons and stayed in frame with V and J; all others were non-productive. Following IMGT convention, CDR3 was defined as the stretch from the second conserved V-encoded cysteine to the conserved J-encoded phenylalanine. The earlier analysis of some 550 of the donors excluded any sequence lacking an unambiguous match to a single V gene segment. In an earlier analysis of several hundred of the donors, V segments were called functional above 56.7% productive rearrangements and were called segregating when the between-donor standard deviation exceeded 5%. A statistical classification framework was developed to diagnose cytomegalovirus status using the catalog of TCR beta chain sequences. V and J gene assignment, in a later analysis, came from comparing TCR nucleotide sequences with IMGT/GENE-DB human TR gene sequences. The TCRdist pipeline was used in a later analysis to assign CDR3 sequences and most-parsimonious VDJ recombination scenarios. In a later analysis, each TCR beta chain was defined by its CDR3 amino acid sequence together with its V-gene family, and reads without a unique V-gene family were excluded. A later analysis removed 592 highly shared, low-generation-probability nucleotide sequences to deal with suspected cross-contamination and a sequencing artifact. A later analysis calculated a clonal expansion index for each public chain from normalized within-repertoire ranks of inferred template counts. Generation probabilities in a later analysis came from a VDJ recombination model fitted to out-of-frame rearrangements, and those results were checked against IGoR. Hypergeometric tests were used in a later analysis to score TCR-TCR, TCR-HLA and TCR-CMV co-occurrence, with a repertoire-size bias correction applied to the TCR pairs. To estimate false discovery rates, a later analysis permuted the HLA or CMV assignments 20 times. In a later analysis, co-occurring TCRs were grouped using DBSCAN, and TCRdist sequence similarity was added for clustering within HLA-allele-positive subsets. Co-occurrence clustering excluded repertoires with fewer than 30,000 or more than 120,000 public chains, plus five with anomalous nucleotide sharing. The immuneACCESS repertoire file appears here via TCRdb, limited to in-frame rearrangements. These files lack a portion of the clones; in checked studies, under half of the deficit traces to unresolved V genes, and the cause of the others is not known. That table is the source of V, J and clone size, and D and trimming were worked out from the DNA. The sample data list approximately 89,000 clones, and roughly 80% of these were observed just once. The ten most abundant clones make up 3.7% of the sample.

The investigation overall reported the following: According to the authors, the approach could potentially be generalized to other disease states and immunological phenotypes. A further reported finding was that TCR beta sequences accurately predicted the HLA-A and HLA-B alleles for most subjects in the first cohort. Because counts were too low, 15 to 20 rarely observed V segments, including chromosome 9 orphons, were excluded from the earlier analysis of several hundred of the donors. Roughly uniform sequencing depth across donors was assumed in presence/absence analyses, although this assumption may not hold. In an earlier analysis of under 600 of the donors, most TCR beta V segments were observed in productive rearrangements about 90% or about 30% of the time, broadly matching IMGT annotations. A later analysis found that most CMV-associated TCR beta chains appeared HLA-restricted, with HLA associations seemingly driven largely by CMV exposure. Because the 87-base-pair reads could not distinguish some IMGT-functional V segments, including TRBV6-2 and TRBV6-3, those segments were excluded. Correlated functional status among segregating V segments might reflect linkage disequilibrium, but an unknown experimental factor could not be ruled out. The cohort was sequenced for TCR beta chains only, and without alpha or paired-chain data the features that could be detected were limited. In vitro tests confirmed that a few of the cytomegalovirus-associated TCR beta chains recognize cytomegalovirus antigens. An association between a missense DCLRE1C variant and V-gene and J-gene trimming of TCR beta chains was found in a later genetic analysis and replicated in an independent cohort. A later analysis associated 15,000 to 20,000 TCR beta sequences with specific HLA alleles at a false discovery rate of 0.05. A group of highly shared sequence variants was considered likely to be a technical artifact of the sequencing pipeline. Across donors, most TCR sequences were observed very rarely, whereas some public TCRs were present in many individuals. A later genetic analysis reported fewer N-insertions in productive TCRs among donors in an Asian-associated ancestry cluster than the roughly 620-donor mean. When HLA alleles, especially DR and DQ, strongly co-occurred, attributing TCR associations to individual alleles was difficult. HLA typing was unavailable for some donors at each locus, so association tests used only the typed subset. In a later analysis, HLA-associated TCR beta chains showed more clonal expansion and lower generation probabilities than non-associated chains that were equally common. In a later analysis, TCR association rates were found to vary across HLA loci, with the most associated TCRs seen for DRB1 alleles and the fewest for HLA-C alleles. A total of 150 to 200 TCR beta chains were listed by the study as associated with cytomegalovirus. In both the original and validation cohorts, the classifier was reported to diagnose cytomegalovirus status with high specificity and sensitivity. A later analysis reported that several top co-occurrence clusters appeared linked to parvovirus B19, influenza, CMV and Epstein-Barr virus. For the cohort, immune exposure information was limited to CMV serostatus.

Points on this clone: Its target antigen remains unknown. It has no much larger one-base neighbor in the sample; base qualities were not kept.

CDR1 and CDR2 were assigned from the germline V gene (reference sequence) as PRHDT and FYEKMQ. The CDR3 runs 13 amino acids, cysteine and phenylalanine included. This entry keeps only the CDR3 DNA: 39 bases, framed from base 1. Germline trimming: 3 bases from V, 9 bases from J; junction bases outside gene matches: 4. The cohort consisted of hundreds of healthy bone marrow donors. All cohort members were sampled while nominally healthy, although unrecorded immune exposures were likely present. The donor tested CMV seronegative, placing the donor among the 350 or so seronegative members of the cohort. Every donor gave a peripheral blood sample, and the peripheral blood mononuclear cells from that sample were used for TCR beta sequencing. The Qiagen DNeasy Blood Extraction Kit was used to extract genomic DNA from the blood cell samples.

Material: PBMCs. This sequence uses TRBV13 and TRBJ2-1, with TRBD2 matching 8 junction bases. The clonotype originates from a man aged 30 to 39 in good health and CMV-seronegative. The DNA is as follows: TGTGCCAGCAGCTTCGGGGGGGTGGGTGAGCAGTTCTTC. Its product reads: CASSFGGVGEQFF.